This T cell receptor (beta chain) stems from a study of T cell changes during pregnancy in multiple sclerosis. Germline-derived CDR1 and CDR2 are SGHRS and YFSETQ. This CDR3 has 15 residues. V gave up 1 base and J gave up 1 base, with 11 bases separating them. The assay was immunoSEQ multiplex PCR, and TCRdb's table has in-frame clones only and misses some. Here the sample spans 50,000 or so clones, about 93% being singletons. This clonotype was obtained from a female donor with multiple sclerosis, enrolled in a pregnancy study. The V gene is TRBV5-1, the J gene TRBJ2-5; weak D call: TRBD2 (5 bases). Sequenced material: CD4+ T cells from peripheral blood mononuclear cells, taken in the second trimester of pregnancy. CDR3 region: CASSLRGMGQETQYF. The DNA of the CDR3 is TGCGCCAGCAGCTTGCGGGGAATGGGCCAAGAGACCCAGTACTTC.